The 2 T cell receptor beta chains presented below share a single source sample, sequenced in a study of CD8+ T cells in alopecia areata. RNA extraction was followed by reverse transcription into cDNA, which acted as the sequencing template. Sequencing was performed with immunoSEQ multiplex PCR; in TCRdb, only in-frame clones are kept and a portion is missing. This table has 170,000 or so clones, 65% appearing once. The treatment here: oral pan-JAK inhibitor, 5-10 mg twice daily. Sequenced material: CD4+ T cells sorted from blood, taken at week 4, from a patient treated with tofacitinib. The source is a human donor with alopecia areata.

The table lists this clone with a few counts. The chain uses TRBV29-1 and TRBJ1-3, with D hard to call. CDR1 SQVTM and CDR2 ANQGSEA come from the germline V gene. This CDR3 has 12 amino acids. Trimming took off 1 base at V and 7 bases at J, with 8 bases between the two ends. Here the CDR3 reads CSVEGMMNTIYF. CDR3 DNA sequence: TGCAGCGTTGAAGGGATGATGAACACCATATATTTT.

The J gene is TRBJ1-4, the V gene TRBV7-9, with D unclear. CDR1 is SEHNR, CDR2 FQNEAQ, per germline (reference sequence). V was cut by 1 base and J by 12 bases, with 6 bases left in between. The length of the CDR3 is 11 residues. CDR3 in amino acids: CASSLGIELFF. CDR3 DNA: TGTGCCAGCAGCTTAGGAATAGAACTGTTTTTT. The full variable domain, in which reference TRBV7-9 and TRBJ1-4 provide the parts outside the CDR3, is DTGVSQNPRHKITKRGQNVTFRCDPISEHNRLYWYRQTLGQGPEFLTYFQNEAQLEKSRLLSDRFSAERPKGSFSTLEIQRTEQGDSAMYLCASSLGIELFFGSGTQLSVL.